The rows below give T cell receptor beta chains drawn from one sample of a study of blood T cells in healthy people across ages. TCRdb processed the 5' RACE reads anew with MiXCR; each CDR3 protein has one entry. This sample has some 1.5 million distinct CDR3 sequences, with about 28% found just once. The sequenced sample was blood. The receptors were gathered from a woman aged 25 to 45 in good health. Each CDR3 is given with its conserved first and last residue. D genes are given only for firm matches. Size is omitted from some rows. Given values are once, few, many or a class for expanded clones.

j_call,clone_size,cdr3_length,d_call,v_call,cdr3_nt,cdr3_aa
TRBJ1-4,.,13,TRBD1,TRBV30,TGTGCCTGGGGGGACAGGGAAGATGAAAAACTGTTTTTT,CAWGDREDEKLFF
TRBJ1-1,few,16,.,TRBV5-1,TGCGCCAGCAGCTTCCACAGGGCCCACATGAACACTGAAGCTTTCTTT,CASSFHRAHMNTEAFF
TRBJ2-5,many,15,TRBD2,TRBV7-9,TGTGCCAGCAGCTTAACCCTAGCGGGAGGTGAGACCCAGTACTTC,CASSLTLAGGETQYF
TRBJ2-3,many,16,.,TRBV7-9,TGTGCCAGCAGCTTAGGGGCAGGATTTCCACAAGATACGCAGTATTTT,CASSLGAGFPQDTQYF
TRBJ2-1,many,16,.,TRBV7-3,TGTGCCAGCAGCTTAATCGTCGGGGGTTCCTACAATGAGCAGTTCTTC,CASSLIVGGSYNEQFF
TRBJ1-5,.,13,.,TRBV27,TGTGCCAGCAGTTCCGTGGACAGTCAGCCCCAGCATTTT,CASSSVDSQPQHF
TRBJ1-1,.,17,TRBD1,TRBV2,TGTGCCATCAAAAACACGGGGGACAGAAGACCGAGCACTGAAGCTTTCTTT,CAIKNTGDRRPSTEAFF
TRBJ2-1,few,14,.,TRBV11-2,TGTGCCAGCAGCCGACTAGGAGTCAACAGTGAGCAGTTCTTC,CASSRLGVNSEQFF
TRBJ1-2,.,13,.,TRBV4-1,TGCGCCAGCAGCCAAGGAAGGGAATCTGGCTACACCTTC,CASSQGRESGYTF
TRBJ1-4,few,15,.,TRBV6-6,TGTGCCAGCAGTTACTCCGGGGCTTCTAATGAAAAACTGTTTTTT,CASSYSGASNEKLFF
TRBJ1-2,.,13,.,TRBV12-3/TRBV12-4,TGTGCCAGCAGGTCGACAGTACACTATGGCTACACCTTC,CASRSTVHYGYTF
TRBJ2-5,.,15,.,TRBV4-1,TGCGCCAGCAGGCCCGCGGTACCCAACGTGGAGACCCAGTACTTC,CASRPAVPNVETQYF
TRBJ2-7,many,14,.,TRBV27,TGTGCCAGCAGTTTATTTCAGGGGACCTACGAGCAGTACTTC,CASSLFQGTYEQYF
TRBJ2-7,.,14,.,TRBV6-6,TGTGCCAGCAGTTACTCCGAGGGGACCTACGAGCAGTACTTC,CASSYSEGTYEQYF
TRBJ1-1,.,13,.,TRBV2,TGTGCCAGCAGTGAATACAGGGCCACTGAAGCTTTCTTT,CASSEYRATEAFF
TRBJ2-7,many,12,.,TRBV10-3,TGTGCCATCAGTGAAGACGCCTACGAGCAGTACTTC,CAISEDAYEQYF
TRBJ1-3,.,15,.,TRBV20-1,TGCAGTGCTAGAGACAGGGAAGGGACTGGAAACACCATATATTTT,CSARDREGTGNTIYF
TRBJ2-1,.,15,.,TRBV5-4,TGTGCCAGCAGCTTTGAGGGGACGGGAGAAAAGAGGCAGTTCTTC,CASSFEGTGEKRQFF
TRBJ2-7,.,15,.,TRBV6-5,TGTGCCAGCAGTTCCCGGGGAGGGGGCCTATACGAGCAGTACTTC,CASSSRGGGLYEQYF
TRBJ2-7,many,15,.,TRBV29-1,TGCAGCGTTGAAGATCTTCAGGTTTCAGACTACGAGCAGTACTTC,CSVEDLQVSDYEQYF
TRBJ1-1,.,15,TRBD1,TRBV15,TGTGCCACCAGCAGTCGGACAGGGGGGCACACTGAAGCTTTCTTT,CATSSRTGGHTEAFF
TRBJ2-7,.,13,TRBD1,TRBV6-2/TRBV6-3,TGTGCCAGCCGCCGGGACAGCCTAAACGAGCAGTACTTC,CASRRDSLNEQYF
TRBJ2-1,.,14,TRBD2,TRBV5-1,TGCGCCAGCAGCCCCTTAGCGGGTTTCGATGAGCAGTTCTTC,CASSPLAGFDEQFF
TRBJ2-1,many,16,TRBD2,TRBV5-1,TGCGCCAGCAGCTTCCGTCGCGGGGGGCCCAACAATGAGCAGTTCTTC,CASSFRRGGPNNEQFF
TRBJ2-5,few,15,TRBD2,TRBV5-1,TGCGCCAGCAGAGCCCTAGCGGGGCACCAAGAGACCCAGTACTTC,CASRALAGHQETQYF
TRBJ1-5,few,13,.,TRBV7-6,TGTGCCAGCAGCGCGGTCGGCGGTCAGCCCCAGCATTTT,CASSAVGGQPQHF
TRBJ2-1,.,18,.,TRBV7-2,TGTGCCAGCAGCCCAGGAGCCCCTGCGAGGACGAGGGGCAATGAGCAGTTCTTC,CASSPGAPARTRGNEQFF
TRBJ2-1,few,17,.,TRBV7-9,TGTGCCAGCAGCCCCCCCGGTGTAGCGGCGGCCTACAATGAGCAGTTCTTC,CASSPPGVAAAYNEQFF
TRBJ2-7,few,12,.,TRBV10-3,TGTGCCATCCGAGAGACTGGCTACGAGCAGTACTTC,CAIRETGYEQYF
TRBJ2-1,once,16,TRBD2,TRBV7-3,TGTGCCAGCAGCTTTGTCCTAGCGGGGGGGACGAATGAGCAGTTCTTC,CASSFVLAGGTNEQFF
TRBJ2-1,.,14,.,TRBV20-1,TGCAGTGCTAGTCGACAGGTCTCCTACAATGAGCAGTTCTTC,CSASRQVSYNEQFF
TRBJ1-4,.,15,.,TRBV9,TGTGCCAGCAGCGTACTTGGGCAGAATAATGAAAAACTGTTTTTT,CASSVLGQNNEKLFF
TRBJ2-7,many,13,.,TRBV7-2,TGTGCCAGCAGCTTAGAAGTCGGGGACGAGCAGTACTTC,CASSLEVGDEQYF
TRBJ2-5,few,13,.,TRBV6-6,TGTGCCTCCGGCCGGGGGCCACAAGAGACCCAGTACTTC,CASGRGPQETQYF
TRBJ2-3,few,14,TRBD1,TRBV5-1,TGCGCCAGCAGCTTGGAGGACAGGGCAGATACGCAGTATTTT,CASSLEDRADTQYF
TRBJ2-5,many,14,.,TRBV20-1,TGCAGTGCTAGAGGGACTGCCCCCCAGGAGACCCAGTACTTC,CSARGTAPQETQYF
TRBJ1-5,.,15,.,TRBV6-2/TRBV6-3,TGTGCCAGCACCCCGGACAGCGTTAGCAATCAGCCCCAGCATTTT,CASTPDSVSNQPQHF
TRBJ1-3,.,16,.,TRBV7-6,TGTGTCAGCAGCCTTGGAGGCCGGTCGTTGGGAAACACCATATATTTT,CVSSLGGRSLGNTIYF
TRBJ2-3,few,15,.,TRBV7-2,TGTGCCGGCAGCTTATACGCTAGCGGCACAGATACGCAGTATTTT,CAGSLYASGTDTQYF
TRBJ2-3,few,15,.,TRBV5-1,TGCGCCAGCAGAGGAGGGGGCGAGTCGGTCGATACGCAGTATTTT,CASRGGGESVDTQYF
TRBJ1-2,.,13,.,TRBV5-1,TGCGCCAGCAGCTTGGGACAGGAAGAAGGCTACACCTTC,CASSLGQEEGYTF
TRBJ1-4,.,14,.,TRBV5-5,TGTGCCAGCAGCCAACAGACACTTAATGAAAAACTGTTTTTT,CASSQQTLNEKLFF
TRBJ2-3,.,15,TRBD1,TRBV4-3,TGCGCCAGCAGCCACGACAGGGGGTCAGAAGATACGCAGTATTTT,CASSHDRGSEDTQYF
TRBJ2-7,.,15,TRBD2,TRBV7-8,TGTGCCGGCAGCCCTAGCGGGCTTGGGTCCTACGAGCAGTACTTC,CAGSPSGLGSYEQYF
TRBJ2-1,.,16,TRBD1,TRBV27,TGTGCCAGCATCCCATTCCGGGGACAGGGGGTAAATGAGCAGTTCTTC,CASIPFRGQGVNEQFF